This paragraph reports one T cell receptor beta chain. Its antigen target is currently unknown. Base qualities are not at hand, and no much larger clone is one base apart. This sample was taken from a study of blood T cell repertoires in COVID-19 (dated by TCRdb to about 2020). With respect to the entire study: Collaborator samples came from the United States, Italy and Spain and covered acute and convalescent phases of COVID-19. The material from the prospective study consisted of cDNA or gDNA derived from T cells, B-cell-depleted T cells, or PBMCs. Subjects who had been exposed to COVID-19, were actively infected with it, or had recovered from it provided the deeply sampled blood TCRbeta repertoires that made up the dataset. The repertoires were made available in a free public database intended to serve as a resource for research on the immune response to SARS-CoV-2. The samples were drawn from two sources: the first 160 participants of the ongoing ImmuneRACE study, and 1,000 to 1,500 subjects contributed by 6 global collaborators. Nearly every sample came with metadata listing a de-identified subject ID, COVID-19 status, age in years and sex. HLA class I and class II types, where available, came from metadata supplied by the sample provider rather than from assay-based typing.

The immunoSEQ Assay, a bias-controlled multiplex PCR, was used to amplify TCRbeta CDR3 regions from genomic DNA. Turning to the authors' computational methods: The number of nucleated cells in each sample was estimated from the amplification of reference gene primers within the assay. Sequence reads were collapsed and filtered to measure the absolute abundance of every unique TCRbeta CDR3 rearrangement. Productive Simpson clonality was computed per sample as the square root of Simpson's diversity index over productive rearrangements. Imported from immuneACCESS, the table was reduced by TCRdb to in-frame sequences with V and J called. These copies leave out some clones; in studies compared against another copy, an unresolved V gene accounts for under half, and the cause of the remainder is not known. V and J calls and clone size come straight from that table; D and trimming were deduced from the DNA. This sample comprises some 260,000 clones, about 88% of them detected only once. Of the sample, 0.99% falls within the top ten clones.

Samples from volunteer blood donors who had recovered from COVID-19 were contributed by a second Seattle source. Each collaborating institution followed its own protocols to collect whole blood in K2EDTA tubes. Collaborator samples were shipped for TCRbeta analysis as frozen whole blood, isolated PBMCs, or DNA extracted from either sample type. Measured from the cysteine to the phenylalanine, the CDR3 is 15 residues long. The CDR3 DNA has 45 bases and is translated from base 1. CDR1 and CDR2 are read off the germline V gene as KGHSH and LQKENI. V sheds 3 bases and J sheds 5 bases, leaving 13 bases between their ends. Overall study results and their limits: The amount of clinical and demographic metadata varied by source and participant and was provided uncurated.

The sample consisted of peripheral blood. This chain joins TRBV18 to TRBJ2-2, with a tentative D gene TRBD2 over 6 matching bases. This TCR was recovered from a middle-aged woman who had recovered from COVID-19. The CDR3: CASSPGGGGTGELFF. The nucleotides read TGTGCCAGCTCACCGGGCGGAGGAGGGACCGGGGAGCTGTTTTTT. Outside the CDR3, residues come from the reference TRBV18 and TRBJ2-2 proteins, so the full variable domain is: NAGVMQNPRHLVRRRGQEARLRCSPMKGHSHVYWYRQLPEEGLKFMVYLQKENIIDESGMPKERFSAEFPKEGPSILRIQQVVRGDSAAYFCASSPGGGGTGELFFGEGSRLTVL.